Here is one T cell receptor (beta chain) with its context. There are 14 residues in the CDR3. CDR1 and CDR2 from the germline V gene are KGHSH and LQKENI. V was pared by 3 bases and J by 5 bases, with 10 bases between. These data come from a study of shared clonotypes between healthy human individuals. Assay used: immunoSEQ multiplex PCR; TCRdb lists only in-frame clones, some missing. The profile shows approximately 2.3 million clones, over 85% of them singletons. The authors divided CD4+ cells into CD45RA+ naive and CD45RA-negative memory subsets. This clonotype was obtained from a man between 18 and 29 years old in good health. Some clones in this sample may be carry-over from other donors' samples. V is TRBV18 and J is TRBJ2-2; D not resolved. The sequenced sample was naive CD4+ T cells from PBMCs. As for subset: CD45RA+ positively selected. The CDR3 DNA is TGTGCCAGCTCACCGCTGACGGCGACCGGGGAGCTGTTTTTT. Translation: CASSPLTATGELFF.